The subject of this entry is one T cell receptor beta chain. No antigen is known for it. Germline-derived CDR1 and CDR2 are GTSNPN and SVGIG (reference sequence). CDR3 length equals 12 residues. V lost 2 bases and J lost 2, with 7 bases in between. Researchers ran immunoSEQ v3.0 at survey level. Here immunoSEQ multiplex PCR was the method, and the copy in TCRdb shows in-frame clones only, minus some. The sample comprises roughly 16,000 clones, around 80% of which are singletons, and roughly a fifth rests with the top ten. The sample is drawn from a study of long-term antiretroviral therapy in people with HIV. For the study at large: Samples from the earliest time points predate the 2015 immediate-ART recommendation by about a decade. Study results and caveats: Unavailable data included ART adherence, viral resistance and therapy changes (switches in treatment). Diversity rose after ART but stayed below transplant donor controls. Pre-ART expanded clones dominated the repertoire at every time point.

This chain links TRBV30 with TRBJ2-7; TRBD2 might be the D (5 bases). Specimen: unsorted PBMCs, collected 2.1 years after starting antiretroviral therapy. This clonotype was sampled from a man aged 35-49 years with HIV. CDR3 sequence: CAWSPGTYEQYF. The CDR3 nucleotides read TGTGCCTGGAGTCCGGGGACCTACGAGCAGTACTTC.